The 5 T cell receptor beta chains listed next were all sequenced from one sample in a study of T cell responses to AZD1222 COVID-19 vaccine. Libraries were prepared by immunoSEQ multiplex PCR; TCRdb keeps only in-frame clonotypes and omits some of them. The repertoire holds approximately 200,000 clones, with 90% to 95% as singletons. The input for sequencing was peripheral blood, taken on day 0 of AZD1222 vaccination. These receptors were taken from an adult in good health.

The count of this clone is one. V is TRBV11-3 and J is TRBJ2-3, with a possible D match to TRBD1 (6 bases). This CDR3 is built from 15 residues. The germline CDR1 and CDR2 sequences are SGHNT and YENEEA. V was shortened by 3 bases and J by 4 bases, with 14 bases between the two germline ends. In DNA form, the CDR3 reads TGTGCCAGCAGCTTCAGGGGCCTTACTGCAGATACGCAGTATTTT. Translating gives CASSFRGLTADTQYF.

The V call is TRBV19, the J call TRBJ2-2; maybe TRBD2 (6 bases). Germline V CDR1 and CDR2: LNHDA, SQIVND (reference sequence). Trimming removed 3 bases from V and 6 bases from J, with 23 bases in between. CDR3 length equals 18 residues. The chain's CDR3 is CASSMGGEGIFRAGELFF. The CDR3 coding sequence is TGTGCCAGTAGTATGGGGGGTGAGGGTATATTTCGGGCCGGGGAGCTGTTTTTT.

V gene TRBV18 combines with J gene TRBJ2-1; TRBD1 matches at 10 bases. Looked up from germline, CDR1 is KGHSH and CDR2 is LQKENI. There are 16 residues in the CDR3. The V gene end was trimmed by 1 base and the J gene end by 4 bases; junction bases not matched to a gene: 4. CDR3 sequence (DNA): TGTGCCAGCTCACCACTCGGGACAGGGGAATACAATGAGCAGTTCTTC. Protein product: CASSPLGTGEYNEQFF.

The rearrangement links TRBV4-2 to TRBJ2-1; D call uncertain. V was cut by 4 bases and J by 5 bases, with 18 bases left in between. The CDR3 consists of 16 residues. The V gene's germline CDR1 is LGHNA and CDR2 YNFKEQ. This CDR3 reads CASSLISVVIDNEQFF. The CDR3 nucleotides are TGTGCCAGCAGCCTCATCTCCGTGGTAATCGACAATGAGCAGTTCTTC.

The chain uses TRBV4-2 and TRBJ2-2, with TRBD2 matching over 7 bases. V shed 3 bases, J shed 0 bases, and the junction held 4 bases outside the gene matches. Germline V gives CDR1 LGHNA, CDR2 YNFKEQ. The CDR3 covers 16 residues. CDR3 loop: CASSQKAGSNTGELFF. The CDR3 nucleotides read TGTGCCAGCAGCCAGAAAGCGGGATCGAACACCGGGGAGCTGTTTTTT.